The 23 T cell receptor beta chains in this list originate from one sample, sequenced in a study of post-analysis software for immune sequencing data. General observations from the study: Among 5 or 6 TRBV segments more frequent in patients than controls were TRBV5-6, TRBV5-1 and TRBV20-1.

Their antigen targets remain unknown. The authors incorporated unique molecular identifiers into the TCR beta cDNA libraries. TCRdb reprocessed the PCR reads via MiXCR and lists one record per CDR3 protein. The table lists approximately 460,000 distinct CDR3 sequences, roughly 45% of them singletons. Source material: blood. Receptor source: a girl under 18 with multiple sclerosis.

The table lists this clonotype with a few counts. V usage is TRBV28 and J usage is TRBJ2-7; D remains ambiguous. This CDR3 is 14 amino acids long. The V gene's germline CDR1 is MDHEN and CDR2 SYDVKM. Trimming cost V 5 bases and J 2 bases, with 13 bases left between them. The CDR3 reads CASSPRTNPYEQYF. CDR3 bases: TGTGCCAGCAGTCCCCGGACGAATCCCTACGAGCAGTACTTC.

The chain employs TRBV2 and TRBJ1-1; 7 bases are a match to TRBD1. The CDR3 loop spans 13 amino acids. Germline assignment: CDR1 SNHLY and CDR2 FYNNEI. Trimming took 7 bases from V and 5 from J; bases not matched to a gene: 7. The CDR3 nucleotides are TGTGCCAGCATAGAGGGGGCTCGGACTGAAGCTTTCTTT. As protein: CASIEGARTEAFF. Full variable domain (outside the CDR3, taken from reference TRBV2 and TRBJ1-1): EPEVTQTPSHQVTQMGQEVILRCVPISNHLYFYWYRQILGQKVEFLVSFYNNEISEKSEIFDDQFSVERPDGSNFTLKIRSTKLEDSAMYFCASIEGARTEAFFGQGTRLTVV.

The gene calls are TRBV10-3 and TRBJ2-6; TRBD1 might be the D (6 bases). Trimming stripped 3 bases from V and 1 base from J, with 13 bases between. The germline gives CDR1 ENHRY, CDR2 SYGVKD. The CDR3 spans 17 residues. The CDR3 DNA is TGTGCCATCAGTGACTACTCCACAGGGTCTGGGGCCAACGTCCTGACTTTC. This gives the protein CAISDYSTGSGANVLTF.

This clonotype has a single count. A much larger clone differs by one base, so this may be a read error. The CDR3 sequence: CGAWGLGEQFF. In nucleotides, the CDR3 is TGCGGCGCCTGGGGTCTAGGGGAGCAGTTCTTC. The rearrangement links TRBV29-1 to TRBJ2-1; D gene uncertain. CDR3 length equals 11 residues. The germline CDR1 and CDR2 sequences are SQVTM and ANQGSEA.

The V and J genes are TRBV6-6 and TRBJ2-5; D is unresolved. The CDR3 has 11 residues. V was trimmed by 3 bases and J by 7 bases, leaving 6 bases between them. Per the germline V gene, CDR1 is MNHNY and CDR2 is SVGAGI (reference sequence). The CDR3 protein is CASSYGSTQYF. The CDR3 DNA follows: TGTGCCAGCAGTTATGGATCGACCCAGTACTTC.

CDR3 coding DNA: TGCGCCAGCAGCCAAGATTTAACAGACCACTCTGGGGCCAACGTCCTGACTTTC. Amino acid sequence: CASSQDLTDHSGANVLTF. The chain recombines TRBV4-1 with TRBJ2-6; no definite D call. Looked up from germline, CDR1 is MGHRA and CDR2 is YSYEKL. This CDR3 spans 18 amino acids. V dropped 0 bases and J dropped 0 bases, with 12 bases sitting between them.

V is TRBV20-1 and J is TRBJ2-7; D unresolved. Looked up from germline, CDR1 is DFQATT and CDR2 is SNEGSKA (reference sequence). The CDR3 runs to 13 residues. V was trimmed by 0 bases and J by 3 bases, leaving 9 bases between them. CDR3 region: CSAREEHHYEQYF. The CDR3 DNA reads TGCAGTGCTAGAGAGGAACACCACTACGAGCAGTACTTC.

Concerning this clonotype itself: It may be a read error: a sequence one base away is much more abundant. CDR3 region: CASSLVPGQGNGQFF. The CDR3 coding sequence is TGCGCCAGCAGCTTGGTCCCCGGACAGGGGAATGGGCAGTTCTTC. The rearrangement links TRBV5-1 to TRBJ2-1, with TRBD1 matching 9 bases. Germline CDR1 is SGHRS and CDR2 is YFSETQ. This CDR3 is 15 amino acids long.

The chain is built from TRBV27 and TRBJ2-5, with D maybe TRBD2 (6 bases). This CDR3 region has 16 residues. Trimming pared 0 bases from V and 1 base from J, leaving 12 bases between. The germline CDR1 and CDR2 sequences are MNHEY and SMNVEV (reference sequence). CDR3 coding DNA: TGTGCCAGCAGTTTATCGACTGGGGACTCCCAAGAGACCCAGTACTTC. Encoded protein: CASSLSTGDSQETQYF.

V gene TRBV28 combines with J gene TRBJ2-7; 8 bases are shared with TRBD1. CDR1 is MDHEN, CDR2 SYDVKM, per germline. CDR3 length: 12 amino acids. V shed 8 bases, J shed 6 bases, and the junction held 6 bases outside the gene matches. The CDR3 bases are TGTGCCAGCGACAGGGGAAAGGGCGAGCAGTACTTC. Protein: CASDRGKGEQYF.

The rearrangement joins TRBV5-1 to TRBJ2-7; D is unclear. The J call is doubtful: the DNA matches TRBJ2-5 better. CDR3 size: 15 residues. Germline CDR1 and CDR2: SGHRS and YFSETQ. The CDR3: CASSLAAVGWETQYF. The CDR3 nucleotides read TGCGCCAGCAGCTTGGCCGCGGTAGGGTGGGAGACCCAGTACTTC.

The rearrangement joins TRBV6-2 or TRBV6-3 to TRBJ2-1, with 11 bases identical to TRBD2. CDR3 length: 15 amino acids. The junction had 4 bases not matched to a gene; V was cut back by 2 bases and J by 7 bases. Germline V lookup: CDR1 MNHEY, CDR2 SVGEGT. The CDR3 spells CASSYEASGRNEQFF. As DNA, the CDR3 is TGTGCCAGCAGTTACGAGGCTAGCGGGAGGAATGAGCAGTTCTTC.

The gene calls are TRBV7-2 and TRBJ2-5, with D hard to call. This CDR3 is 14 amino acids long. Trimming removed 2 bases from V and 11 bases from J, with 18 bases in between. CDR1 is SGHTA and CDR2 is FQGNSA in the germline V gene. The CDR3 sequence is CASSLYPGLGEQYF. In nucleotides, the CDR3 is TGTGCCAGCAGCTTATATCCAGGTTTGGGTGAGCAGTACTTC.

J is TRBJ1-1 and V is TRBV9; D is unresolved. This CDR3 has 14 residues. The germline V gene has CDR1 SGDLS and CDR2 YYNGEE. Between the trimmed V and J ends, which lost 0 bases and 0 bases, there was a span of 6 bases. As DNA, the CDR3 is TGTGCCAGCAGCGTAGGGGTCATGAACACTGAAGCTTTCTTT. Its translation: CASSVGVMNTEAFF.

The V gene is TRBV25-1, the J gene TRBJ2-1; D gene unclear. The germline V and J ends were trimmed by 6 bases and 6 bases, with 27 bases remaining between them. Germline assignment: CDR1 MGHDK and CDR2 SYGVNS. The CDR3 is 18 amino acids. CDR3 in amino acids: CASRYSPPYHNGFNEQFF. CDR3 nucleotide sequence: TGTGCCAGCAGATATTCCCCCCCGTATCATAACGGATTCAATGAGCAGTTCTTC.

The CDR3 spells CASSPWDRSYEQYF. The DNA for the CDR3 is TGTGCCAGCAGCCCCTGGGACAGGTCCTACGAGCAGTACTTC. The gene calls are TRBV7-8 and TRBJ2-7; TRBD1 matches at 8 bases. The CDR3 sequence is 14 residues long. Unmatched junction bases numbered 4, after V lost 5 bases and J lost 1 base. Germline V gene lookup returns CDR1 SGHVS and CDR2 FQNEAQ. Full variable domain (rest looked up from reference TRBV7-8 and TRBJ2-7): GAGVSQSPRYKVAKRGQDVALRCDPISGHVSLFWYQQALGQGPEFLTYFQNEAQLDKSGLPSDRFFAERPEGSVSTLKIQRTQQEDSAVYLCASSPWDRSYEQYFGPGTRLTVT.

The chain is built from TRBV6-1 and TRBJ2-7; either TRBD1 or TRBD2 may supply D (5 bases each). CDR3 size: 20 residues. Between the trimmed V and J ends, which lost 6 bases and 0 bases, there was a span of 30 bases. Germline assignment: CDR1 MNHNS and CDR2 SASEGT. The CDR3 spells CASRQSAGKLGELSSYEQYF. CDR3 bases: TGTGCCAGCAGACAATCGGCAGGGAAGCTGGGAGAGTTGAGCTCCTACGAGCAGTACTTC.

This clonotype occurred a few times. This chain uses TRBV27 with TRBJ2-1, with 9 bases that match TRBD1. V lost 3 bases, J lost 7 bases, and 10 bases stayed unmatched. The CDR3 spans 16 residues. The germline gives CDR1 MNHEY, CDR2 SMNVEV (reference sequence). The CDR3 region is CASSFTPDRGGNEQFF. DNA for the CDR3: TGTGCCAGCAGTTTCACACCGGACAGGGGCGGAAATGAGCAGTTCTTC.

The chain is built from TRBV25-1 and TRBJ2-7; D is perhaps TRBD1 or TRBD2 (5 bases each). The length of the CDR3 is 15 residues. Germline assignment: CDR1 MGHDK and CDR2 SYGVNS. V was pared by 3 bases and J by 7 bases, with 19 bases between. The CDR3 region has the DNA TGTGCCAGCAGTGACCTAATGGGGGTAACGAATGAGCAGTACTTC. As protein: CASSDLMGVTNEQYF.

V and J are TRBV28 and TRBJ2-5; the D is unclear. The end of the DNA aligns better with TRBJ2-7, so the J call may be wrong. This CDR3 spans 14 amino acids. Germline CDR1 and CDR2: MDHEN and SYDVKM. The CDR3 reads CASSLGPNFYEQYF. The CDR3 DNA reads as TGTGCCAGCAGTCTCGGTCCCAATTTCTACGAGCAGTACTTC.

The chain has TRBV7-3 and TRBJ1-2, with 7 bases aligning to TRBD1. The CDR3 loop spans 14 amino acids. Trimming removed 6 bases from V and 1 base from J; junction bases left unmatched: 5. CDR1 is SGHTA, CDR2 FQGTGA, per germline. CDR3 nucleotides: TGTGCCAGCAGTAAATCAGGGGGTAACTATGGCTACACCTTC. It encodes CASSKSGGNYGYTF. Full variable domain (remainder filled in from reference TRBV7-3 and TRBJ1-2): GAGVSQTPSNKVTEKGKYVELRCDPISGHTALYWYRQSLGQGPEFLIYFQGTGAADDSGLPNDRFFAVRPEGSVSTLKIQRTERGDSAVYLCASSKSGGNYGYTFGSGTRLTVV.

The chain combines TRBV28 with TRBJ2-7; D not resolved. V gave up 0 bases and J gave up 3 bases, with 12 bases separating them. Germline CDR1 is MDHEN and CDR2 is SYDVKM. The CDR3 runs 15 residues. CDR3 residues: CASSLWRLKGYEQYF. The CDR3 region has the DNA TGTGCCAGCAGTTTATGGAGACTTAAGGGCTACGAGCAGTACTTC.

This rearrangement joins TRBV11-2 to TRBJ2-1; 8 nucleotides line up with TRBD2. The CDR3 consists of 15 residues. Per germline, CDR1 SGHAT and CDR2 FQNNGV. With 4 bases clipped from V and 8 bases from J, the junction kept 10 bases outside the gene matches. CDR3 DNA sequence: TGTGCCAGCAGCTCCTTAGCGGGAAGACCCTATGAGCAGTTCTTC. Amino acid sequence: CASSSLAGRPYEQFF.